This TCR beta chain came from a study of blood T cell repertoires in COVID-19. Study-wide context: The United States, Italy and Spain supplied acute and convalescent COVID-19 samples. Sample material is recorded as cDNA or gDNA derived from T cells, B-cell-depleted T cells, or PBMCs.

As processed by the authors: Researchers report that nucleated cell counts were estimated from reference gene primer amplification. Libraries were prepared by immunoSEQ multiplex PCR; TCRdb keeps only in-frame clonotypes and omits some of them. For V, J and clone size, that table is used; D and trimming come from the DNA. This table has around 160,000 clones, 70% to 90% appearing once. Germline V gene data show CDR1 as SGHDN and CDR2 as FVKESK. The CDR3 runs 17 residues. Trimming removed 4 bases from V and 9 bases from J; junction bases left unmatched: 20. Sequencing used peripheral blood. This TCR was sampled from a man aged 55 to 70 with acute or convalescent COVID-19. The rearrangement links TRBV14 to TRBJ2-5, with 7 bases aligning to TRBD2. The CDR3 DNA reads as TGTGCCAGCAGCCGACAACAGCGCGGGACGCTCCGGGAGGCCCAGTACTTC. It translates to CASSRQQRGTLREAQYF.